The rows below give T cell receptor beta chains drawn from one sample of a study of spatial heterogeneity in lung cancer. From the 5' RACE reads, TCRdb called clonotypes with MiXCR, one entry per CDR3 protein. The repertoire holds over 14,000 distinct CDR3 sequences, roughly a tenth seen once, with under 40% in the top ten. This sample comprised PBMCs, obtained at surgery. The source of these receptors is a female donor with early-stage non-small cell lung cancer. Both conserved end residues are part of each CDR3. D genes are given only for firm matches. Rows give clone size only sometimes, using once, few, many, or a class for an expanded clone.

len,v_gene,abundance,j_gene,d_gene,CDR3aa,CDR3nt
11,TRBV29-1,medium-sized,TRBJ1-2,.,CSVEEFYGYTF,TGCAGCGTGGAGGAGTTCTATGGCTACACCTTC
15,TRBV6-5,.,TRBJ1-2,TRBD1,CASSYSGTGGYGYTF,TGTGCCAGCAGTTACTCCGGGACAGGGGGCTATGGCTACACCTTC
15,TRBV21-1,many,TRBJ2-7,.,CASSKGEGGLDEQYF,TGTGCCAGCAGCAAAGGAGAAGGGGGCCTCGACGAGCAGTACTTC
15,TRBV10-2,.,TRBJ1-1,.,CASSEDWGEGRRAFF,TGCGCCAGCAGTGAAGATTGGGGGGAAGGGAGAAGGGCTTTCTTT
18,TRBV7-2,many,TRBJ2-1,TRBD2,CASSLVSGGASSYNEQFF,TGTGCCAGCAGCTTAGTTAGCGGGGGGGCAAGCTCCTACAATGAGCAGTTCTTC
17,TRBV9,many,TRBJ2-1,.,CASSVATWGRLSNEQFF,TGTGCCAGCAGCGTAGCTACGTGGGGCAGGCTCTCCAATGAGCAGTTCTTC
17,TRBV28,.,TRBJ2-7,.,CASTPMGSGTQPYEQYF,TGTGCCAGCACGCCAATGGGCTCCGGGACACAACCTTACGAGCAGTACTTC
16,TRBV7-2,.,TRBJ1-2,TRBD1,CASSPRGGGVNYGYTF,TGTGCCAGCAGCCCCCGCGGAGGGGGCGTAAACTATGGCTACACCTTC
16,TRBV7-2,many,TRBJ2-1,TRBD2,CASSPEAGLTYNEQFF,TGTGCCAGCAGCCCAGAAGCGGGACTAACCTACAATGAGCAGTTCTTC
11,TRBV28,.,TRBJ1-2,.,CASSERVSYTF,TGTGCCAGCAGCGAGAGGGTTAGCTACACCTTC
12,TRBV7-2,many,TRBJ2-1,.,CASSHIEREQFF,TGTGCCAGCAGCCATATCGAGCGAGAGCAGTTCTTC
16,TRBV28,many,TRBJ2-7,TRBD1,CASSPSLGTGEYEQYF,TGTGCCAGCAGTCCGAGTCTGGGGACAGGAGAATACGAGCAGTACTTC
15,TRBV13,.,TRBJ2-1,TRBD2,CASSLYSGTYNVQFF,TGTGCCAGCAGCTTATATAGCGGGACCTACAATGTGCAGTTCTTC
14,TRBV5-1,few,TRBJ1-2,.,CASSSPQGYYGYTF,TGCGCCAGCAGCTCGCCGCAGGGATATTATGGCTACACCTTC
13,TRBV18,medium-sized,TRBJ1-2,.,CASSPEQGRGYTF,TGTGCCAGCTCACCAGAGCAGGGACGCGGCTACACCTTC
13,TRBV5-4,few,TRBJ2-3,.,CASSLYATDTQYF,TGTGCCAGCAGCTTGTATGCCACAGATACGCAGTATTTT
15,TRBV19,.,TRBJ2-1,.,CASSIGGTGRNEQFF,TGTGCCAGTAGTATTGGAGGGACCGGCCGCAATGAGCAGTTCTTC
15,TRBV19,few,TRBJ2-7,.,CASSSSGAGTREQYF,TGTGCCAGTAGTTCTTCCGGGGCAGGGACGCGCGAGCAGTACTTC
15,TRBV3-1,many,TRBJ2-7,.,CASSQVSSPLYEQYF,TGTGCCAGCAGCCAAGTATCCAGCCCCCTCTACGAGCAGTACTTC
14,TRBV4-2,many,TRBJ1-2,.,CASSQAGTRKGYTF,TGTGCCAGCAGCCAAGCGGGCACACGAAAAGGCTACACCTTC
15,TRBV9,few,TRBJ2-3,.,CASSVGASATDTQYF,TGTGCCAGCAGCGTAGGGGCTAGCGCCACAGATACGCAGTATTTT
15,TRBV27,many,TRBJ1-6,.,CASSSENRLNSPLHF,TGTGCCAGCAGTTCGGAGAATCGCCTTAATTCACCCCTCCACTTT
15,TRBV5-1,.,TRBJ2-5,TRBD2,CASSPSLAGAETQYF,TGCGCCAGCAGCCCCTCCCTAGCGGGGGCTGAGACCCAGTACTTC
12,TRBV11-2,medium-sized,TRBJ2-3,.,CASSRATDTQYF,TGTGCCAGCAGCCGGGCCACAGATACGCAGTATTTT
14,TRBV19,.,TRBJ1-4,.,CASTTPGGEEKLFF,TGTGCCAGTACCACCCCGGGGGGCGAGGAAAAACTGTTTTTT
15,TRBV5-6,many,TRBJ2-7,TRBD2,CASSTSGGPSYEQYF,TGTGCCAGCAGCACTAGCGGGGGCCCCTCCTACGAGCAGTACTTC
15,TRBV2,many,TRBJ2-7,TRBD2,CASSENSGGAWEQYF,TGTGCCAGCAGTGAAAATAGCGGGGGGGCATGGGAGCAGTACTTC
13,TRBV28,many,TRBJ2-3,TRBD1,CALGDRGTDTQYF,TGTGCATTGGGAGACAGGGGCACAGATACGCAGTATTTT
15,TRBV15,many,TRBJ1-1,.,CATSRDGRERIEAFF,TGTGCCACCAGCAGAGACGGGAGGGAAAGGATTGAAGCTTTCTTT
16,TRBV5-1,many,TRBJ1-6,TRBD1,CASSVNTGANNSPLHF,TGCGCCAGCAGCGTTAATACAGGGGCAAATAATTCACCCCTCCACTTT
17,TRBV24-1,many,TRBJ2-2,TRBD1,CATSDTAGTGPAGELFF,TGTGCCACCAGTGATACCGCCGGGACAGGTCCCGCCGGGGAGCTGTTTTTT
14,TRBV7-7,many,TRBJ2-2,TRBD1,CASSLSQGPGELFF,TGTGCTAGCAGCTTGTCACAGGGGCCCGGGGAGCTGTTTTTT
13,TRBV19,.,TRBJ1-2,TRBD1,CASSRQGSYGYTF,TGTGCCAGTAGTCGACAGGGAAGCTATGGCTACACCTTC
14,TRBV7-6,many,TRBJ2-7,.,CASSLVDSLYEQYF,TGTGCCAGCAGCTTAGTCGACTCCCTCTACGAGCAGTACTTC
15,TRBV7-6,few,TRBJ2-5,.,CASSLARSWGETQYF,TGTGCCAGCAGCTTAGCGCGCAGCTGGGGAGAGACCCAGTACTTC
11,TRBV11-2,many,TRBJ1-1,.,CASSEYTEAFF,TGTGCCAGCAGCGAGTACACTGAAGCTTTCTTT
17,TRBV6-1,.,TRBJ1-3,.,CASSILDSGSSGNTIYF,TGTGCCAGCAGTATCCTGGATTCGGGGAGCTCTGGAAACACCATATATTTT
15,TRBV2,many,TRBJ2-6,.,CASSPQSAGANVLTF,TGTGCCAGCAGTCCGCAATCCGCTGGGGCCAACGTCCTGACTTTC
13,TRBV29-1,.,TRBJ2-7,.,CSVAGDSVYEQYF,TGCAGCGTCGCAGGGGACTCAGTCTACGAGCAGTACTTC
15,TRBV7-2,many,TRBJ1-3,TRBD1,CASSFDRVTGNTIYF,TGTGCCAGCAGCTTTGACAGGGTGACTGGAAACACCATATATTTT
17,TRBV6-5,many,TRBJ2-7,.,CASSTGTGTLTSYEQYF,TGTGCCAGCAGTACGGGGACCGGGACACTCACCTCCTACGAGCAGTACTTC
14,TRBV30,medium-sized,TRBJ1-2,.,CAFYRDRPRSGYTF,TGTGCATTTTACCGGGACCGTCCCCGGAGTGGCTACACCTTC
15,TRBV6-5,many,TRBJ2-5,TRBD1,CASKPGQGVQETQYF,TGTGCCAGCAAACCGGGACAGGGGGTCCAAGAGACCCAGTACTTC
13,TRBV10-2,many,TRBJ1-1,.,CASIRGLGTEAFF,TGCGCCAGCATTCGGGGGTTGGGCACTGAAGCTTTCTTT
15,TRBV14,medium-sized,TRBJ2-3,.,CASSQVIASTDTQYF,TGTGCCAGCAGCCAAGTCATAGCTAGCACAGATACGCAGTATTTT
17,TRBV19,.,TRBJ2-7,.,CASSISRGQYSNYEQYF,TGTGCCAGTAGTATATCTCGAGGACAATACAGCAACTACGAGCAGTACTTC
13,TRBV2,.,TRBJ2-7,.,CASSGVQSYEQYF,TGTGCCAGCAGTGGTGTACAGTCCTACGAGCAGTACTTC
16,TRBV7-8,many,TRBJ2-4,TRBD2,CARGTSGKKDKNIQYF,TGTGCCAGGGGGACTAGCGGAAAGAAGGACAAAAACATTCAGTACTTC
13,TRBV9,many,TRBJ2-1,TRBD1,CASSVSTGVEQFF,TGTGCCAGCAGCGTTTCTACAGGGGTGGAGCAGTTCTTC
13,TRBV29-1,few,TRBJ2-1,TRBD1,CSVVGQGFDEQFF,TGCAGCGTTGTAGGACAGGGATTCGATGAGCAGTTCTTC
16,TRBV5-1,many,TRBJ2-7,TRBD1,CASSLWTGASAYEQYF,TGCGCCAGCAGCTTGTGGACAGGGGCATCAGCCTACGAGCAGTACTTC
14,TRBV6-1,once,TRBJ1-2,.,CASRRFESNYGYTF,TGTGCCAGCAGGAGGTTTGAGAGTAACTATGGCTACACCTTC
15,TRBV11-2,.,TRBJ1-6,.,CASSPAGVVNSPLHF,TGTGCCAGCAGCCCGGCAGGTGTTGTCAATTCACCCCTCCACTTT
16,TRBV24-1,.,TRBJ2-5,TRBD1,CATSEGRRGIGETQYF,TGTGCCACCAGTGAAGGGCGCAGGGGGATAGGAGAGACCCAGTACTTC
14,TRBV2,many,TRBJ2-3,TRBD1,CASKLGQGTDTQYF,TGTGCCAGCAAGTTGGGACAGGGTACAGATACGCAGTATTTT
13,TRBV2,.,TRBJ2-1,.,CASSTLTYNEQFF,TGTGCCAGCAGCACCCTCACTTACAATGAGCAGTTCTTC
14,TRBV12-3/TRBV12-4,.,TRBJ1-4,.,CASTSGVHNEKLFF,TGTGCCAGCACCTCGGGGGTACACAATGAAAAACTGTTTTTT
16,TRBV24-1,many,TRBJ1-1,TRBD1,CATSDLTSTGRTEAFF,TGTGCCACCAGTGATTTGACCTCGACAGGGCGAACTGAAGCTTTCTTT
15,TRBV5-1,many,TRBJ2-3,TRBD2,CASIPAGGSTDTQYF,TGCGCCAGCATCCCAGCGGGGGGAAGCACAGATACGCAGTATTTT